The 14 T cell receptor beta chains presented below share a single source sample, sequenced in a study of CD8 T cells in Susac syndrome. cDNA came from approximately 0.5 to 1 ug RNA primed by random hexamers. TCRdb re-called the immunoSEQ multiplex PCR reads through MiXCR, storing one row per CDR3 protein. The profile shows about 140,000 distinct CDR3 sequences, roughly 94% of them singletons. Material: CD4+ T cells from PBMCs. The receptors shown here come from a human donor in good health.

V usage is TRBV6-1 and J usage is TRBJ2-2, with D possibly matching TRBD2 (6 bases). V lost 9 bases, J lost 1 base, and 15 bases lay in between. The CDR3 runs to 15 residues. Per germline, CDR1 MNHNS and CDR2 SASEGT. The CDR3 coding sequence is TGTGCCAGTACGAGTCATAGCGGGAACACCGGGGAGCTGTTTTTT. Its protein is CASTSHSGNTGELFF.

The chain joins TRBV5-1 to TRBJ2-2; D not certain. Trimming stripped 4 bases from V and 0 bases from J, with 7 bases between. This CDR3 has 14 amino acids. Looked up from germline, CDR1 is SGHRS and CDR2 is YFSETQ. This CDR3 is CASSLRPNTGELFF. For the CDR3, the DNA is TGCGCCAGCAGCCTTCGCCCGAACACCGGGGAGCTGTTTTTT.

V gene TRBV6-2 or TRBV6-3 combines with J gene TRBJ2-7; possible D gene TRBD2, 5 bases. The CDR3 extends over 12 amino acids. Trimming took 2 bases from V and 7 from J, leaving 9 bases between them. From germline, CDR1 is MNHEY and CDR2 SVGEGT. CDR3 DNA sequence: TGTGCCAGCAGTTACGGTACGGGGGAGCAGTACTTC. Residues: CASSYGTGEQYF.

This clonotype was seen a single time. The chain couples TRBV20-1 to TRBJ2-1, with 11 bases lining up with TRBD2. CDR1 and CDR2 from the germline V gene are DFQATT and SNEGSKA (reference sequence). Losses at the gene ends were 0 bases for V and 7 bases for J; bases not matched to a gene: 5. This CDR3 has 15 residues. The CDR3 is CSARDPLAGENEQFF. For the CDR3, the DNA is TGCAGTGCTAGAGATCCACTAGCGGGAGAGAATGAGCAGTTCTTC.

CDR3 nucleotides: TGCAGTGCTCGAACTAGCGGGACGCAAGAGACCCAGTACTTC. It is translated as CSARTSGTQETQYF. The V call is TRBV20-1, the J call TRBJ2-5; 10 bases agree with TRBD2. CDR3 length equals 14 residues. V shed 5 bases, J shed 2 bases, and the junction held 5 bases outside the gene matches. Germline values: CDR1 DFQATT, CDR2 SNEGSKA (reference sequence).

V is TRBV5-4 and J is TRBJ2-1; D possibly corresponds to TRBD1 (6 bases). The germline CDR1 and CDR2 sequences are SGHNT and YYREEE (reference sequence). V was pared by 4 bases and J by 1 base, with 15 bases between. CDR3 length equals 16 residues. CDR3 bases: TGTGCCAGCAGCAGCCTACAGGGAGAATCCTACAATGAGCAGTTCTTC. Its translation is CASSSLQGESYNEQFF.

The chain joins TRBV20-1 to TRBJ2-7; 11 bases are shared with TRBD2. The CDR3 loop spans 16 amino acids. The germline CDR1 and CDR2 sequences are DFQATT and SNEGSKA (reference sequence). V lost 1 base, J lost 5 bases, and 10 bases stayed unmatched. This CDR3 reads CSARAGLAGPNHEQYF. DNA of the CDR3: TGCAGTGCTAGAGCCGGACTAGCGGGCCCCAACCACGAGCAGTACTTC.

V is TRBV7-9 and J is TRBJ2-7, with D hard to call. The germline V gene encodes CDR1 SEHNR and CDR2 FQNEAQ (reference sequence). Between the trimmed V and J ends, which lost 5 bases and 4 bases, there was a span of 12 bases. The CDR3 runs to 13 residues. CDR3 coding DNA: TGTGCCAGCAGCCCCTCGCTCGGGTACGAGCAGTACTTC. Translation: CASSPSLGYEQYF.

This chain links TRBV27 with TRBJ2-4; 7 bases map to TRBD2. After removal of 6 bases from V and 0 bases from J, the junction contained 5 bases not matched to a gene. Germline V lookup: CDR1 MNHEY, CDR2 SMNVEV (reference sequence). The CDR3 has 15 amino acids. CDR3 bases: TGTGCCAGCAGGCGGGGGAGCATAGCCAAAAACATTCAGTACTTC. As protein: CASRRGSIAKNIQYF.

The chain uses TRBV10-3 and TRBJ1-1; D perhaps matches TRBD1 (6 bases). The CDR3 length is 13 residues. Germline loops: CDR1 ENHRY, CDR2 SYGVKD. V was trimmed by 7 bases and J by 1 base, leaving 10 bases between them. In nucleotides, the CDR3 is TGTGCCATCACTAACAGGGAGAACACTGAAGCTTTCTTT. It is translated as CAITNRENTEAFF.

The chain has TRBV30 and TRBJ1-2; D remains unclear. Trimming took 2 bases from V and 5 from J, leaving 21 bases between them. The CDR3 is 16 amino acids. CDR1 is GTSNPN and CDR2 is SVGIG in the germline V gene (reference sequence). The CDR3 nucleotides read TGTGCCTGGAGTCCCTCGACAATACTAGCTCTTTATGGCTACACCTTC. Its protein is CAWSPSTILALYGYTF.

The chain links TRBV19 to TRBJ2-7; 8 bases match TRBD1. The CDR3 runs 13 residues. Trimming took 5 bases from V and 3 from J; bases not matched to a gene: 3. CDR1 is LNHDA and CDR2 is SQIVND in the germline V gene (reference sequence). This CDR3 is CASSQQGDYEQYF. CDR3 in DNA: TGTGCCAGTAGTCAACAGGGGGACTACGAGCAGTACTTC.

The J gene is TRBJ1-2, the V gene TRBV12-3 or TRBV12-4; the D is unclear. V was pared by 3 bases and J by 8 bases, with 13 bases between. The CDR3 is 13 amino acids. CDR3 protein: CASSLNGLGGYTF. In DNA, the CDR3 is TGTGCCAGCAGTTTGAACGGCTTGGGGGGCTACACCTTC.

This clonotype was seen a single time. The genes are TRBV5-1 and TRBJ1-1, with D uncertain. The V gene's germline CDR1 is SGHRS and CDR2 YFSETQ. The CDR3 is 13 residues long. V was clipped by 3 bases and J by 2 bases, with 8 bases between them. The CDR3 spells CASSWTPNTEAFF. As DNA, the CDR3 is TGCGCCAGCAGCTGGACTCCCAACACTGAAGCTTTCTTT.